The next 10 T cell receptor beta chains were all read from a single sample in a study of spatial heterogeneity in lung cancer. This sample's time point: sample taken at primary tumor resection. Whole RNA, isolated from tumor, nontumor lung or frozen PBMC, was sequenced without prior sorting. One entry per CDR3 protein, called by TCRdb with MiXCR from the 5' RACE reads. The sample holds around 11,000 distinct CDR3 sequences; roughly 3.5% are singletons and the top ten take 50% to 60%. The sequences come from PBMCs, collected at surgery. The receptors stem from a female donor with early-stage non-small cell lung cancer.

Comments on this clonotype: This beta chain is a stray read from a library made for alpha chains; its abundance is not meaningful. The chain uses TRBV7-9 and TRBJ2-7; 9 nucleotides match TRBD2. The length of the CDR3 is 15 residues. Trimming removed 5 bases from V and 2 bases from J; junction bases left unmatched: 7. The V gene's germline CDR1 is SEHNR and CDR2 FQNEAQ (reference sequence). CDR3 amino acids: CASSVQRGRAYEQYF. CDR3 bases: TGTGCCAGCAGCGTGCAGCGCGGGAGGGCCTACGAGCAGTACTTC.

This clonotype has at least ten counts. The size of this beta chain means little, since it is a stray read in a library made for alpha chains. The V gene is TRBV7-2, the J gene TRBJ1-6, with TRBD1 matching over 7 bases. The V gene end was trimmed by 0 bases and the J gene end by 2 bases; junction bases not matched to a gene: 4. The germline V gene encodes CDR1 SGHTA and CDR2 FQGNSA. The CDR3 length is 17 residues. CDR3 sequence reads: CASSLARQGAYNSPLHF. The DNA for the CDR3 is TGTGCCAGCAGCTTAGCCAGACAGGGAGCCTATAATTCACCCCTCCACTTT.

This clonotype was seen ten or more times. This beta chain lies outside the target of a library built for alpha chains; its clone size means little. The rearrangement links TRBV19 to TRBJ2-7; 7 bases map to TRBD1. The CDR3 totals 14 residues. The ends lost 5 bases at V and 4 bases at J; junction bases unmatched: 8. Germline V lookup: CDR1 LNHDA, CDR2 SQIVND (reference sequence). In nucleotides, the CDR3 is TGTGCCAGTAGTCCGAGGACAGGACAATACGAGCAGTACTTC. Translated: CASSPRTGQYEQYF.

This clonotype has just a few counts. This beta chain lies outside the target of a library built for alpha chains; its clone size means little. V and J are TRBV7-9 and TRBJ1-1; 8 bases are shared with TRBD1. The germline V gene encodes CDR1 SEHNR and CDR2 FQNEAQ (reference sequence). The CDR3 runs 15 residues. The V gene end was trimmed by 0 bases and the J gene end by 5 bases; junction bases not matched to a gene: 5. CDR3: CASSLAGQGVTEAFF. The CDR3, as DNA: TGTGCCAGCAGCTTAGCCGGACAGGGAGTAACTGAAGCTTTCTTT.

This clonotype was seen many times. In a library made to pick up alpha chains, this beta chain is a stray read with a size that means little. J is TRBJ1-6 and V is TRBV20-1, with no clear D. Germline V gives CDR1 DFQATT, CDR2 SNEGSKA (reference sequence). V was cut by 4 bases and J by 3 bases, with 10 bases left in between. This CDR3 is 14 amino acids long. CDR3 residues: CSAIGSHYNSPLHF. For the CDR3, the DNA is TGCAGTGCTATAGGATCACACTATAATTCACCCCTCCACTTT.

The table lists this clonotype with a few counts. This beta chain represents an off-target read in a library built for alpha chains; its size is of limited meaning. The chain uses TRBV9 and TRBJ1-2; 9 bases line up with TRBD1. CDR3 length: 14 residues. Germline V gene data show CDR1 as SGDLS and CDR2 as YYNGEE. Losses at the gene ends were 3 bases for V and 4 bases for J; bases not matched to a gene: 4. The DNA of the CDR3 is TGTGCCAGCAGCGGAACAGGGGGCCCCTATGGCTACACCTTC. Amino acid sequence: CASSGTGGPYGYTF.

At least ten counts were recorded for this clonotype. The size of this beta chain means little, since it is a stray read in a library made for alpha chains. The V gene is TRBV13, the J gene TRBJ2-4; weak D call: TRBD1 (6 bases). The CDR3 is 19 residues long. Trimming took off 5 bases at V and 0 bases at J, with 23 bases between the two ends. Looked up from germline, CDR1 is PRHDT and CDR2 is FYEKMQ (reference sequence). The chain's CDR3 is CASSRFRDNADLAKNIQYF. The CDR3 region has the DNA TGTGCCAGCAGCCGATTTAGGGACAACGCCGATCTAGCCAAAAACATTCAGTACTTC.

As regards this clonotype: This beta chain appears as a stray read in a library generated for alpha chains; its size is not informative. V gene TRBV18 combines with J gene TRBJ2-5, with 7 bases matching TRBD1. The CDR3 consists of 14 residues. Trimming cost V 2 bases and J 2 bases; bases outside gene matches: 2. Germline V gene data show CDR1 as KGHSH and CDR2 as LQKENI. CDR3 nucleotide sequence: TGTGCCAGCTCACCAGGACAGGTTCAAGAGACCCAGTACTTC. Protein product: CASSPGQVQETQYF.

The sample holds many counts of this clonotype. This beta chain represents an off-target read in a library built for alpha chains; its size is of limited meaning. This chain links TRBV5-1 with TRBJ2-1, with 7 positions matching TRBD1. Germline CDR1 and CDR2: SGHRS and YFSETQ. CDR3 length equals 17 residues. Trimming at V came to 1 base and at J to 1 base, leaving 8 bases not matched to a gene. The CDR3 here is CASSLSPRGISYNEQFF. The CDR3 coding sequence is TGCGCCAGCAGCTTGAGCCCCAGGGGGATATCCTACAATGAGCAGTTCTTC.

Many counts were recorded for this clonotype. As an off-target read in a library built for alpha chains, this beta chain has a frequency of little significance. This rearrangement joins TRBV5-6 to TRBJ2-7; a possible D gene is TRBD2 (7 bases). The V end was cut by 2 bases, the J end by 12 bases, with 15 bases between. The CDR3 spans 12 residues. From germline, CDR1 is SGHDT and CDR2 YYEEEE. CDR3 region: CASSFSGTSGYF. The CDR3 DNA follows: TGTGCCAGCAGCTTCAGCGGGACAAGTGGGTACTTC.